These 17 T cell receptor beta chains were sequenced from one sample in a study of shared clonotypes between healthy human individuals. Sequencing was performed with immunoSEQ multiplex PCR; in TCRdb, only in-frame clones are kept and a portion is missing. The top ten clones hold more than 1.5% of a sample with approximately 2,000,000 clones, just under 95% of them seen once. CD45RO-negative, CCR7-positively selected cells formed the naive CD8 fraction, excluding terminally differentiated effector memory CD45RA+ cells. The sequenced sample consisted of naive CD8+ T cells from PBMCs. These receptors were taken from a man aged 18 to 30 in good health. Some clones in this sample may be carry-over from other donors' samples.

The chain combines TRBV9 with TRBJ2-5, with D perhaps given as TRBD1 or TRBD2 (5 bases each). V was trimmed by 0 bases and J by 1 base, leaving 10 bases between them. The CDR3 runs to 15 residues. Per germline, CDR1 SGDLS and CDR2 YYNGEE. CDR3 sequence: CASSVGWGPQETQYF. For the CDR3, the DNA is TGTGCCAGCAGCGTAGGTTGGGGACCCCAAGAGACCCAGTACTTC. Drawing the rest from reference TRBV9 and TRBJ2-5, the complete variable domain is DSGVTQTPKHLITATGQRVTLRCSPRSGDLSVYWYQQSLDQGLQFLIQYYNGEERAKGNILERFSAQQFPDLHSELNLSSLELGDSALYFCASSVGWGPQETQYFGPGTRLLVL.

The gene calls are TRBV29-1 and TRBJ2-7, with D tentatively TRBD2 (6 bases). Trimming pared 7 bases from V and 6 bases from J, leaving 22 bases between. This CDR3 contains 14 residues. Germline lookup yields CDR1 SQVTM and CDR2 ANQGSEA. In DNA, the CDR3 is TGCAGCGCCGCCCTCGGGAGCTTTTATGCCGAGCAGTACTTC. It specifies CSAALGSFYAEQYF.

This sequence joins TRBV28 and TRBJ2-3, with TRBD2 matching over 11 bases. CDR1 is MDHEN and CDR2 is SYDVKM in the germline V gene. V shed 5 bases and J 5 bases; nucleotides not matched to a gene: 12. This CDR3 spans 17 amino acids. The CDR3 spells CASSPPPTSGTGDTQYF. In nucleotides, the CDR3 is TGTGCCAGCAGTCCGCCCCCGACTAGCGGGACTGGAGATACGCAGTATTTT.

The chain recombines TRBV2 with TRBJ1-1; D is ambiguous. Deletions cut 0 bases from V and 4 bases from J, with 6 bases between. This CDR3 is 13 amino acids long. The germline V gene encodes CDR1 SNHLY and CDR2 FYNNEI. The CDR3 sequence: CASSEALITEAFF. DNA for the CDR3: TGTGCCAGCAGTGAAGCGCTGATCACTGAAGCTTTCTTT.

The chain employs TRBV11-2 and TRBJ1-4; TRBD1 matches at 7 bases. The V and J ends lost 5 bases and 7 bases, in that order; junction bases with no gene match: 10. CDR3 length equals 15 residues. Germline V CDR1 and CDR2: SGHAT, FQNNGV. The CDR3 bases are TGTGCCAGCAGCCCAACCAGGGGGTGGGGTGAAAAACTGTTTTTT. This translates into CASSPTRGWGEKLFF.

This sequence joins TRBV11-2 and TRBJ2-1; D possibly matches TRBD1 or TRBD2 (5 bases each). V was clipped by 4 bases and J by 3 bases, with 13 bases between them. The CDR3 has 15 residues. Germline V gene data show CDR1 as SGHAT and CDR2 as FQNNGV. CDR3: CASSSRDGYYNEQFF. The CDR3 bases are TGTGCCAGCAGCTCCCGGGACGGATACTACAATGAGCAGTTCTTC.

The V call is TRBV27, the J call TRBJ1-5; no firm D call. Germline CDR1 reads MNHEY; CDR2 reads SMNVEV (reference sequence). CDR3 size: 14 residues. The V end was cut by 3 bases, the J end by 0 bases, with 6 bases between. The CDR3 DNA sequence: TGTGCCAGCAGTTTTAAGACTAGCAATCAGCCCCAGCATTTT. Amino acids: CASSFKTSNQPQHF.

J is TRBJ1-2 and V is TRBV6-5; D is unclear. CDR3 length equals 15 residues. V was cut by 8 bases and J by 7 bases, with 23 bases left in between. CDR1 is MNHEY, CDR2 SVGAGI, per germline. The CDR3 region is CASARRVFPEAGYTF. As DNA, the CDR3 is TGTGCCAGCGCCCGGCGGGTTTTCCCGGAGGCTGGCTACACCTTC.

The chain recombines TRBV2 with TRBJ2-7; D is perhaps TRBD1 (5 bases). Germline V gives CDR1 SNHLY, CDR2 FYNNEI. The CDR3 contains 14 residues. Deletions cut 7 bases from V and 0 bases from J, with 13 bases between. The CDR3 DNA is TGTGCCAGCATCCCAGGGCCGAGCTCCTACGAGCAGTACTTC. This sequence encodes CASIPGPSSYEQYF.

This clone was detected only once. CDR3 amino acids: CASSMGLAGNTGELFF. DNA of the CDR3: TGTGCCAGTAGTATGGGTCTAGCGGGGAACACCGGGGAGCTGTTTTTT. The chain employs TRBV19 and TRBJ2-2; TRBD2 aligns across 8 bases. The CDR3 totals 16 residues. V was pared by 3 bases and J by 1 base, with 4 bases of the junction left unmatched. The germline gives CDR1 LNHDA, CDR2 SQIVND (reference sequence).

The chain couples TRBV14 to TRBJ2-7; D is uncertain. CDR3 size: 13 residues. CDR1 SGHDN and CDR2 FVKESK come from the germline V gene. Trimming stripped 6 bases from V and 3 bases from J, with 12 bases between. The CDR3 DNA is TGTGCCAGCAGAAGGGCCAGTTACTACGAGCAGTACTTC. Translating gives CASRRASYYEQYF. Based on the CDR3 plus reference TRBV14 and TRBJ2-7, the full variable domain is EAGVTQFPSHSVIEKGQTVTLRCDPISGHDNLYWYRRVMGKEIKFLLHFVKESKQDESGMPNNRFLAERTGGTYSTLKVQPAELEDSGVYFCASRRASYYEQYFGPGTRLTVT.

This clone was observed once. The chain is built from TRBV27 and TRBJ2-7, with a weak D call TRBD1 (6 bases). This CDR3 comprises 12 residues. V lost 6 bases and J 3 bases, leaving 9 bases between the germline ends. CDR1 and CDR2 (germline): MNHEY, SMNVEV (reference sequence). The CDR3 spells CASRKDSYEQYF. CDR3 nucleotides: TGTGCCAGCAGAAAGGACAGCTACGAGCAGTACTTC.

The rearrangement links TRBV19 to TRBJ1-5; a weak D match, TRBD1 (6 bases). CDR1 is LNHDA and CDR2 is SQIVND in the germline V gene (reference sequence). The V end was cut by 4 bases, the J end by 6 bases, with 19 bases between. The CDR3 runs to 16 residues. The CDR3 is CASSKAGLGASQPQHF. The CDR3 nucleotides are TGTGCCAGTAGTAAGGCGGGGTTGGGGGCAAGTCAGCCCCAGCATTTT.

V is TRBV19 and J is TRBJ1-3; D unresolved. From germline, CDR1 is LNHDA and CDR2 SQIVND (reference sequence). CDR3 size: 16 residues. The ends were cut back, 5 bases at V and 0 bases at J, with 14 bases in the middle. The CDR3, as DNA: TGTGCCAGTAGTGCGGACTCTTTCCTCTCTGGAAACACCATATATTTT. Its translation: CASSADSFLSGNTIYF.

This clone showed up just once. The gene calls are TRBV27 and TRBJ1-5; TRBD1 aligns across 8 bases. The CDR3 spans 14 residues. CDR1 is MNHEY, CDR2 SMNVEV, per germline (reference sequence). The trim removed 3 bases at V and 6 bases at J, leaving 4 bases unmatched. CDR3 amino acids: CASSFRQGLQPQHF. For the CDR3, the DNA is TGTGCCAGCAGTTTTAGACAGGGGCTTCAGCCCCAGCATTTT.

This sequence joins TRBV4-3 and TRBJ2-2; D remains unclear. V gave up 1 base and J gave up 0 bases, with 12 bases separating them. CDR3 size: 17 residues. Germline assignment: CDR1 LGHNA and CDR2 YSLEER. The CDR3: CASSQVPAPANTGELFF. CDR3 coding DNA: TGCGCCAGCAGCCAAGTGCCAGCTCCCGCGAACACCGGGGAGCTGTTTTTT.

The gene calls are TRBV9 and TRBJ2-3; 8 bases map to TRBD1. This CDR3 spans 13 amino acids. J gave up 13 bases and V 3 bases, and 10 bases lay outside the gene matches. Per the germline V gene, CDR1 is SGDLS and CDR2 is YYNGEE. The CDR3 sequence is CASSGTHRGEEYF. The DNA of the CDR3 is TGTGCCAGCAGCGGGACCCACAGGGGGGAGGAGTATTTT.